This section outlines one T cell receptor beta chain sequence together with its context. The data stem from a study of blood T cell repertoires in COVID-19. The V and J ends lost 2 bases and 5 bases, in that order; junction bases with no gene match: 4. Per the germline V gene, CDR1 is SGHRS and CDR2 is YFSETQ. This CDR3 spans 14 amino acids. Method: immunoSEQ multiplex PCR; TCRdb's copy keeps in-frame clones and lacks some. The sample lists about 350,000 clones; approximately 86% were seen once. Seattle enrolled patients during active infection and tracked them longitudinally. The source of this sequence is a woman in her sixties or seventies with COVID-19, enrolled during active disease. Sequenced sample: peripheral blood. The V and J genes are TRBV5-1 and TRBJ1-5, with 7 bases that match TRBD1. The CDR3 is CASSLQGPHQPQHF. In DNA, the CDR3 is TGCGCCAGCAGCTTACAGGGGCCACATCAGCCCCAGCATTTT. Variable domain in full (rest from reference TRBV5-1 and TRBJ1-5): KAGVTQTPRYLIKTRGQQVTLSCSPISGHRSVSWYQQTPGQGLQFLFEYFSETQRNKGNFPGRFSGRQFSNSRSEMNVSTLELGDSALYLCASSLQGPHQPQHFGDGTRLSIL.